The entry that follows covers one TCR beta chain sequence. This CDR3 has 15 residues. With 4 bases clipped from V and 5 bases from J, the junction kept 5 bases outside the gene matches. Germline CDR1 reads MGHRA; CDR2 reads YSYEKL. The data derive from a study of T cell changes during pregnancy in multiple sclerosis. The data were produced by immunoSEQ multiplex PCR, yet TCRdb's version contains in-frame clones alone and is incomplete. In the table there are about 89,000 clones, around 94% of which are singletons. The chain joins TRBV4-1 to TRBJ1-4; 9 bases fit TRBD1. The clonotype was recovered from a female donor with multiple sclerosis, enrolled in a pregnancy study. Specimen: peripheral blood, collected in the third trimester of pregnancy. Written as DNA, the CDR3 is TGCGCCAGCAGCCCAGTGGGGACAGGGAATGAAAAACTGTTTTTT. This codes for CASSPVGTGNEKLFF.